Here is one T cell receptor (beta chain) with its context. Its antigen remains unidentified. Base qualities are missing; no much larger clone stands one base away. The data belong to a study of blood T cell repertoires in COVID-19 (dated by TCRdb to 2018 to 2020). With regard to the full study: Samples from collaborators originated in the United States, Italy and Spain and spanned both the acute and convalescent phases of COVID-19. The prospective study material was composed of cDNA or gDNA derived from T cells, B-cell-depleted T cells, or PBMCs. Deeply sampled blood TCRbeta repertoires from subjects exposed to, actively infected with, or recovered from COVID-19 were included in the dataset. The repertoires were released in a freely available public database intended as a resource for research on the immune response to SARS-CoV-2. Samples were obtained from the ongoing ImmuneRACE study (first 160 participants) and from some 1,200 subjects provided by 6 global collaborators. A de-identified subject ID, COVID-19 status, age in years and sex were almost always included in the sample metadata. Where available, HLA class I and class II types were obtained from metadata supplied by the sample provider rather than from assay-based typing.

In the prospective study, participants were 18 to 89 years old, resided in 24 geographic areas of the United States, and were enrolled through a virtual design. In the prospective study, participants were assigned to cohorts based on the clinical history participants reported in a screening survey and a study questionnaire. Recovered participants in ImmuneRACE Cohort 3 were defined by two consecutive negative NP/OP PCR tests, clearance by a healthcare professional, or resolution of symptoms. Mobile phlebotomists in the prospective study collected whole blood, serum and a nasopharyngeal or oropharyngeal swab from every participant. Additional blood draws and questionnaires over an approximately 2-month period could optionally be provided by prospective study participants. Prospective study blood samples were shipped either frozen or at room temperature before DNA extraction. TCRbeta CDR3 regions were amplified from genomic DNA by means of the immunoSEQ Assay, a bias-controlled multiplex PCR. Under the source paper's analysis protocol: Within the assay, amplification of reference gene primers was used to estimate how many nucleated cells each sample contained. Sequence reads were collapsed and filtered to measure the absolute abundance of every unique TCRbeta CDR3 rearrangement. Productive Simpson clonality was computed per sample as the square root of Simpson's diversity index over productive rearrangements. Held by TCRdb, this immuneACCESS table contains in-frame sequences only and omits some clones. Under half of the omission traces to an unresolved V gene where checked; the cause of the rest is unknown. V and J calls and clone size are copied from that table; D and trimming were computed from the DNA. A total of around 300,000 clones appear in this sample, under 90% of them only once. 1.9% of the sample comes from the top ten.

What the authors observed across the whole study: How much clinical and demographic metadata was included differed by source and by participant, and the metadata was provided uncurated.

The CDR3 sequence holds 16 residues, the cysteine and phenylalanine included. Just the 48-base CDR3 DNA is kept, in frame starting at base 1. Trimming takes 3 bases off V and 2 bases off J; junction bases not matched to a gene: 10. The CDR1 and CDR2 encoded by the germline V gene are MGHRA and YSYEKL. The receptor chain draws on TRBV4-1 and TRBJ2-7; 7 nucleotides in the junction match TRBD1. The receptor was isolated from a woman aged 55-70 years who had recovered from COVID-19. The sample consisted of PBMCs or T cells enriched from blood (not recorded which). At the DNA level, the sequence is TGCGCCAGCAGCCAGGCCCGGGACAGTATCCCCTACGAGCAGTACTTC. Protein translation: CASSQARDSIPYEQYF.